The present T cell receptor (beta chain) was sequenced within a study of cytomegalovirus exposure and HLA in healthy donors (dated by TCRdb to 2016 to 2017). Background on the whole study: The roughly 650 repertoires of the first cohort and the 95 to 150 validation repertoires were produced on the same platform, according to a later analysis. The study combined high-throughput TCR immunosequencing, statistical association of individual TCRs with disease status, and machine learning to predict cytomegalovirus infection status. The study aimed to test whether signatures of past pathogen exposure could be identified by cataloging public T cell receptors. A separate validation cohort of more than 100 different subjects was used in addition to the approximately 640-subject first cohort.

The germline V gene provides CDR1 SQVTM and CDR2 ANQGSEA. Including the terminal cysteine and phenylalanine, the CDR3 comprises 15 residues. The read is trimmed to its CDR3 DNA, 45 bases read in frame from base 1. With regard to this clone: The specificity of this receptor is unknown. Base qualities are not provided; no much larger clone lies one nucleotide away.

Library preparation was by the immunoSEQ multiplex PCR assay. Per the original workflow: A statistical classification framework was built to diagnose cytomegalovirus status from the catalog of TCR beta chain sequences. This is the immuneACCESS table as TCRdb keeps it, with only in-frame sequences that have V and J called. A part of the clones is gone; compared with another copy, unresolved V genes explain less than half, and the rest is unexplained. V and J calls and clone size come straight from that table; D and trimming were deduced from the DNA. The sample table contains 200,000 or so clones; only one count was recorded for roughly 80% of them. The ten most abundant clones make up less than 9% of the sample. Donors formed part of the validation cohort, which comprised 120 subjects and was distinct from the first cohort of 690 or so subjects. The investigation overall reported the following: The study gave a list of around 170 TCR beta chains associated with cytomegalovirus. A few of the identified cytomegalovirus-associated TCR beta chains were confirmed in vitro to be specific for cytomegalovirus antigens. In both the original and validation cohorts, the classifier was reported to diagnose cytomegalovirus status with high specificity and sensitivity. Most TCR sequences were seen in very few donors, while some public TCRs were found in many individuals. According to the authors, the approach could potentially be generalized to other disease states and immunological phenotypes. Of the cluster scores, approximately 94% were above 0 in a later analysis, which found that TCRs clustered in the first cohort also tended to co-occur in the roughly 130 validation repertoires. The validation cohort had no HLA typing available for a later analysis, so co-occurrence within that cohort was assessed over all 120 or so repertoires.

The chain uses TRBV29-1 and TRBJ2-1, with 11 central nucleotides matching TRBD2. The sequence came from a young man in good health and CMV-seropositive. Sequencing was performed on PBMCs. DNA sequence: TGCAGTGTGACAGGGAGGCTAGCGGGAGGTGGTGAGCAGTTCTTC. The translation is CSVTGRLAGGGEQFF.